This T cell receptor beta chain originates from a study of CD8 T cells in ankylosing spondylitis (dated by TCRdb to 2016 to 2017). With regard to the full study: T cell receptor beta repertoires were profiled in healthy donors and ankylosing spondylitis patients so that disease-linked TCR variants could be found. In total, the full study cohort was made up of about 99 healthy donors and more than 20 ankylosing spondylitis patients. Peripheral blood was sampled, and synovial fluid was also collected from ankylosing spondylitis patients. Overall study results and their limits: According to the report, matched synovial fluid samples from ankylosing spondylitis patients were significantly enriched for the disease-linked clones. Some of the motif variants had been reported before in the synovial fluid and blood of reactive arthritis patients, a finding that suggests common disease-initiation mechanisms. Blood from ankylosing spondylitis patients appeared to be characterized by a TCR beta motif made up of fewer than ten highly homologous amino acid variants. A CD8+ phenotype was shown by the disease-linked clones, which were found at relatively low frequencies in peripheral blood.

This clonotype was recorded many times. The target of this receptor is not known. No much larger clone exists at a distance of one base, and base qualities are not known. Sequencing relied on an Illumina HiSeq 2500. Quantitative 5'-RACE with molecular barcodes was used to prepare TCR beta libraries. As for the authors' bioinformatics: A new computational method based on a probabilistic model of VDJ rearrangement was used to identify disease-linked TCR variants. TCRdb reprocessing: public reads trimmed at Q25 with fastp, clones called with MiXCR, in-frame beta chains kept. Every entry covers one CDR3 protein and lists the most common genes and DNA from its rows. Clone size and V and J calls follow TCRdb, not the original study. The sample table shows 200,000 to 250,000 distinct CDR3 sequences, and around 11% are seen once. The ten top clones hold 6% to 8.5% of the sample. The V end loses 2 bases and the J end loses 10 bases, and a stretch of 12 bases separates them. The CDR3 runs 13 residues from the cysteine to the phenylalanine. The CDR3 DNA has 39 bases and is translated from base 1. Taken from the germline V gene, the CDR1 and CDR2 loops are ENHRY and SYGVKD.

The origin of this receptor is a male donor with ankylosing spondylitis or in good health (not recorded which). The sequence joins TRBV10-3 to TRBJ2-1; no D gene can be assigned with confidence. Source material: blood, either unsorted or a sorted T cell fraction (not recorded which). The CDR3: CAISEDNTQEQFF. The DNA sequence is as follows: TGTGCCATCAGTGAGGATAATACCCAAGAGCAGTTCTTC.